A selection of T cell receptor beta chains follows, all from one sample in a study of CD8 T cells in Susac syndrome. One entry per CDR3 protein, called by TCRdb with MiXCR from the immunoSEQ multiplex PCR reads. The sample holds about 130,000 distinct CDR3 sequences, 90% to 95% seen once. The sample comprised CD4+ T cells from PBMCs. The source is a human donor in good health. CDR3s include the opening cysteine and the closing phenylalanine or tryptophan. The D gene is left open where the match is weak. Clone size is stated in some rows and not others, as once, few, many or a class when expanded.

D,J,V,size,DNA,CDR3
NA,TRBJ2-7,TRBV7-9,NA,TGTGCCAGCAGCTTATTACTTGGCTACGAGCAGTACTTC,CASSLLLGYEQYF
NA,TRBJ2-5,TRBV7-7,NA,TGTGCCAGCAGCACCCCGGCAGGGGCCCAGTACTTC,CASSTPAGAQYF
NA,TRBJ2-7,TRBV27,NA,TGTGCCAGCAGTTTACAGCGGTACTCCTACGAGCAGTACTTC,CASSLQRYSYEQYF
TRBD1,TRBJ1-2,TRBV29-1,NA,TGCAGCGTGTTCCCCGGGACAGGGGGCCGTGGCTACACCTTC,CSVFPGTGGRGYTF
NA,TRBJ2-3,TRBV7-9,once,TGTGCCAGCAGCTTAGAGGCGGGACGCACAGATACGCAGTATTTT,CASSLEAGRTDTQYF
NA,TRBJ2-3,TRBV29-1,NA,TGCAGCGTAGACCGAGTAAATTTAGATACGCAGTATTTT,CSVDRVNLDTQYF
NA,TRBJ2-7,TRBV27,NA,TGTGCCAGCAGCGGTAGAGGCGCGCAGTACTTC,CASSGRGAQYF
TRBD2,TRBJ2-2,TRBV19,once,TGTGCCACCGGACTAGCGGGAGTCACCGGGGAGCTGTTTTTT,CATGLAGVTGELFF
NA,TRBJ1-5,TRBV27,NA,TGTGCCAGCAGTCCCCACGGTCCGGGCAATCAGCCCCAGCATTTT,CASSPHGPGNQPQHF
NA,TRBJ2-2,TRBV4-1,once,TGCGCCAGCAGCCACGGGCGGCAGGGCCTAACCCGGAACACCGGGGAGCTGTTTTTT,CASSHGRQGLTRNTGELFF
NA,TRBJ1-1,TRBV7-9,NA,TGTGCCAGCAGCGTCGACTTCACTGAAGCTTTCTTT,CASSVDFTEAFF